The clone carrying this TCR beta chain was picked up a small number of times. A much larger clone is a single base away; this may be a read error. The data were obtained in a study of CD8 T cells in ankylosing spondylitis. The CDR3 has 13 amino acids. CDR1 MGHDK and CDR2 SYGVNS come from the germline V gene. MiXCR, run by TCRdb on the 5' RACE reads, gives a single entry per CDR3 protein. The sample shows hundreds of thousands of distinct CDR3 sequences, 7.5% to 9.5% of them seen only once. J is TRBJ2-5 and V is TRBV25-1; D is possibly TRBD1 or TRBD2 (5 bases each). Sequencing was done on a sample of blood, either unsorted or a sorted T cell fraction (not recorded which). This sequence was found in a female donor with ankylosing spondylitis or in good health (not recorded which). CDR3 protein: CTSSEWGTETQYF. The DNA for the CDR3 is TGTACCAGCAGTGAATGGGGGACGGAGACCCAGTACTTC.